This TCR beta chain emerged from a study of T cell responses to AZD1222 COVID-19 vaccine. About the research overall: Whether given at about 4 or about 12 weeks, second doses were pooled. Broader study findings: At 160-218 and 743-854, vaccine-associated CD4 TCRs were dominant, and they spanned spike. White British people made up most donors, females outnumbered males, and clonal diversity was possibly underestimated.

Sequencing was performed with immunoSEQ multiplex PCR; in TCRdb, only in-frame clones are kept and a portion is missing. The sample records about 170,000 clones, over 90% being singletons. The germline V gene has CDR1 LNHDA and CDR2 SQIVND (reference sequence). The V end was cut by 4 bases, the J end by 4 bases, with 19 bases between. The CDR3 is 16 amino acids. About this clone: Its antigen is still unknown.

The chain joins TRBV19 to TRBJ2-5; D tentatively fits TRBD1 or TRBD2 (5 bases each). The receptor was derived from an adult in good health. Sequenced here: peripheral blood, sampled on day 0 of AZD1222 vaccination. CDR3 DNA: TGTGCCAGTAGTACGACCGGGACCATCGGAGGAGAGACCCAGTACTTC. It yields the protein CASSTTGTIGGETQYF. The complete variable domain, with remaining parts taken from reference TRBV19 and TRBJ2-5, reads DGGITQSPKYLFRKEGQNVTLSCEQNLNHDAMYWYRQDPGQGLRLIYYSQIVNDFQKGDIAEGYSVSREKKESFPLTVTSAQKNPTAFYLCASSTTGTIGGETQYFGPGTRLLVL.